This T cell receptor (beta chain) emerged from a study of cytomegalovirus exposure and HLA in healthy donors. A note on this clone: Its target is not known.

Germline assignment: CDR1 MNHNS and CDR2 SASEGT. V gave up 6 bases and J gave up 5 bases; unmatched junction bases: 8. CDR3 length: 15 residues. Both 60 Vbeta primers and 13 Jbeta primers went into the PCR. Only in-frame clones appear in the TCRdb table, and some are missing; sequencing was by immunoSEQ multiplex PCR. Found here are 85,000 to 130,000 clones, around 76% of them singletons; the top ten hold 6.1%. General observations from the study: In a later analysis, at a false discovery rate of 0.05, 15,000 to 20,000 TCR beta sequences were associated with HLA alleles.

The chain has TRBV6-1 and TRBJ1-5, with 9 bases matching TRBD1. This sequence originates from a woman aged 50 to 60 in good health and CMV-seropositive. Sequenced material: PBMCs. CDR3 nucleotide sequence: TGTGCCAGCAGCGAAAACAGGGGGCCATATCAGCCCCAGCATTTT. Translation: CASSENRGPYQPQHF.